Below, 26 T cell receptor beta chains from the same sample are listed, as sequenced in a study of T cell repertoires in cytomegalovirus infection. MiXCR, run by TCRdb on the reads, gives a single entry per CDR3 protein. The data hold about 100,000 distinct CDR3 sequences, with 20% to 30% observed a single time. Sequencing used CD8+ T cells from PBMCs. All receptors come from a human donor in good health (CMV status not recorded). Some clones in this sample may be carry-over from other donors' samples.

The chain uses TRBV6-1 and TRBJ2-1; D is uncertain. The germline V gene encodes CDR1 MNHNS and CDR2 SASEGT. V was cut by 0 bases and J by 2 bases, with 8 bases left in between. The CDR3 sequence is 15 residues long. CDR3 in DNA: TGTGCCAGCAGTGAAGCGCGACACCCCTACAATGAGCAGTTCTTC. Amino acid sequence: CASSEARHPYNEQFF.

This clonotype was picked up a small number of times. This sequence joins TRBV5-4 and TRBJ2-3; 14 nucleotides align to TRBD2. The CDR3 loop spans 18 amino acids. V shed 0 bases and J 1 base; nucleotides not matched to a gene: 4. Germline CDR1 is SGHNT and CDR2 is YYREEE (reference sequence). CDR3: CASSLAGLAGEGTDTQYF. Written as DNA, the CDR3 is TGTGCCAGCAGCTTGGCGGGACTAGCGGGAGAGGGCACAGATACGCAGTATTTT.

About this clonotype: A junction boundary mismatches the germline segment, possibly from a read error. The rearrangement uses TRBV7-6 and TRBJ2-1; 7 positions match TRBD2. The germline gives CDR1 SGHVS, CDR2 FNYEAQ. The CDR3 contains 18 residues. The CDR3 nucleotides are TGTGGCAGCAGCTTAGAAAAGCCCGCGGGACTACGAACGGATGAGCAGTTCTTC. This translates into CGSSLEKPAGLRTDEQFF.

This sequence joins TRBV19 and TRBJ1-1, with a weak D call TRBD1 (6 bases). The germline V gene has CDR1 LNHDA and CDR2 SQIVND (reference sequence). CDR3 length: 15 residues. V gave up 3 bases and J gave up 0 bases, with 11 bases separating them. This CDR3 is CASSIAGDLNTEAFF. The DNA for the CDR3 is TGTGCCAGTAGTATCGCAGGGGATTTGAACACTGAAGCTTTCTTT.

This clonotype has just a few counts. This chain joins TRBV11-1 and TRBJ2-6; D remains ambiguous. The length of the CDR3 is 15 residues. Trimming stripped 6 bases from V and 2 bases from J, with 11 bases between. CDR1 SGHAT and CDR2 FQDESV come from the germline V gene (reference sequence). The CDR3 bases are TGTGCCAGCAGTTCCCGGAACCCTGGGGCCAACGTCCTGACTTTC. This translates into CASSSRNPGANVLTF.

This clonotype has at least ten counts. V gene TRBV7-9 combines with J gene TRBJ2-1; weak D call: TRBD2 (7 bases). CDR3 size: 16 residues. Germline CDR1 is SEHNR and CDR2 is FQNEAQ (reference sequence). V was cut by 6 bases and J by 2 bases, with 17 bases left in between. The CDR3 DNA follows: TGTGCCAGCAGTGAAAGTGGGGGGGGGCCCTACAATGAGCAGTTCTTC. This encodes CASSESGGGPYNEQFF.

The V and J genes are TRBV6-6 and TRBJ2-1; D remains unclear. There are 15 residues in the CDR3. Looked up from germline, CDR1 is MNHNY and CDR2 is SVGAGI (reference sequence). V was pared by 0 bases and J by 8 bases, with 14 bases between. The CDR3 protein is CASSYSLGRGYEQFF. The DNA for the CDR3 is TGTGCCAGCAGTTACTCTTTAGGAAGAGGCTATGAGCAGTTCTTC.

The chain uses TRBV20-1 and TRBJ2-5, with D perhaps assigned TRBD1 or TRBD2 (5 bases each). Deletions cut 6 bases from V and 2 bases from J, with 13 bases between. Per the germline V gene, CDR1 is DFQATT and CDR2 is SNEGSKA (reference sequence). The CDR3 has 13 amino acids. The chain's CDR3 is CSALPREQETQYF. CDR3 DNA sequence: TGCAGTGCCCTACCCAGGGAGCAAGAGACCCAGTACTTC.

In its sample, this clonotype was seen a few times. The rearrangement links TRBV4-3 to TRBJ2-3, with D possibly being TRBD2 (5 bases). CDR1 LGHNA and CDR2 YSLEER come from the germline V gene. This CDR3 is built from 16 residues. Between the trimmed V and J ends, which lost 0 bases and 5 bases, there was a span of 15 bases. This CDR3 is CASSQDLQRSVDTQYF. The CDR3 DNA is TGCGCCAGCAGCCAAGATTTACAGCGGTCCGTAGATACGCAGTATTTT.

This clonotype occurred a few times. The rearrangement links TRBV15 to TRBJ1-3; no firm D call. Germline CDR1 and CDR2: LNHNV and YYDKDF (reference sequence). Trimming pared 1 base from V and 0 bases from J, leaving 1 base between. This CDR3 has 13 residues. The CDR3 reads CATSRGSGNTIYF. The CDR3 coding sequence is TGTGCCACCAGCAGAGGCTCTGGAAACACCATATATTTT.

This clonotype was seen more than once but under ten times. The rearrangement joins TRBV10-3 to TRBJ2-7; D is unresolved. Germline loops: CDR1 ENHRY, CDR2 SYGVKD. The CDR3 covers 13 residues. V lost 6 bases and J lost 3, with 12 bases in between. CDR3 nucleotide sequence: TGTGCCATCAGCCCAGGACGGTACTACGAGCAGTACTTC. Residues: CAISPGRYYEQYF.

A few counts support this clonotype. CDR3 in DNA: TGTGCCAGCCTCCGGGGCAGAGACTCCCTTGATACGCAGTATTTT. Translating it yields CASLRGRDSLDTQYF. The chain links TRBV12-3 or TRBV12-4 to TRBJ2-3; D tentatively reads TRBD1 or TRBD2 (5 bases each). V was clipped by 8 bases and J by 6 bases, with 21 bases between them. The CDR3 consists of 15 residues.

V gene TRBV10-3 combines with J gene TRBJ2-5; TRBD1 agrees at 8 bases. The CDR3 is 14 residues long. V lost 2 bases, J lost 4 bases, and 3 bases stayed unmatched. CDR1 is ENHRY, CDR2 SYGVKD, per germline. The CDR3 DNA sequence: TGTGCCATCAGTGAGGTTCAGGGGGCAGAGACCCAGTACTTC. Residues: CAISEVQGAETQYF.

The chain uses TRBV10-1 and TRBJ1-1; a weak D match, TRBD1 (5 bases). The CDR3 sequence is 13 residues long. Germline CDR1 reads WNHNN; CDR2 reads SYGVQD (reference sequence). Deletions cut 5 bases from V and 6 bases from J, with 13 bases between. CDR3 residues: CASSRDVVSEAFF. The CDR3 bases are TGCGCCAGCAGTCGGGACGTGGTTTCTGAAGCTTTCTTT.

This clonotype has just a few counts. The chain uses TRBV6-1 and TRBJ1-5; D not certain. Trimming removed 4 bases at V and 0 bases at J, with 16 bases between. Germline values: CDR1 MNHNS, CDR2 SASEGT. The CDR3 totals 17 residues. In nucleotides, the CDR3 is TGTGCCAGCAGTGGGGCAGATCGGAGATATAGCAATCAGCCCCAGCATTTT. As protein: CASSGADRRYSNQPQHF.

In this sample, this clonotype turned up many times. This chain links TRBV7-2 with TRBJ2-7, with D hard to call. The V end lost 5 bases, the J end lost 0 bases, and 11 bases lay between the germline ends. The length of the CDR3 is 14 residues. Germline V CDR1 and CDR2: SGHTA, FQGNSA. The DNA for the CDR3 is TGTGCCAGCAGCACAGTGGGTACCTCCTACGAGCAGTACTTC. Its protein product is CASSTVGTSYEQYF.

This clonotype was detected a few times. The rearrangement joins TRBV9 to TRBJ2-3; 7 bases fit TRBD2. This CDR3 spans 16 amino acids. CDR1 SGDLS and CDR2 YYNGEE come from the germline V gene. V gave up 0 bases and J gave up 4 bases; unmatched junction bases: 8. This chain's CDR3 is CASSVETSVLADTQYF. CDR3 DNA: TGTGCCAGCAGCGTAGAAACTAGCGTCTTGGCAGATACGCAGTATTTT.

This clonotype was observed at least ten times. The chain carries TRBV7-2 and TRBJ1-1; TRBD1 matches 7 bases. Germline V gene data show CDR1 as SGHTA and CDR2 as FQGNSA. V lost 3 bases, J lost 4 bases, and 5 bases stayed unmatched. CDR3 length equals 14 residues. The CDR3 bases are TGTGCCAGCAGCTTCATTACAGGGGCCACTGAAGCTTTCTTT. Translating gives CASSFITGATEAFF.

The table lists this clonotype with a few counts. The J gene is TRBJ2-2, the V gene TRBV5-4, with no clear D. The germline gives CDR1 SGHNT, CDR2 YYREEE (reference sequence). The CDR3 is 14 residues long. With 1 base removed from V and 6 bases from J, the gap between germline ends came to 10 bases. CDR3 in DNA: TGTGCCAGCAGCTTGTCTTGGCGACCCGGGGAGCTGTTTTTT. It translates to CASSLSWRPGELFF.

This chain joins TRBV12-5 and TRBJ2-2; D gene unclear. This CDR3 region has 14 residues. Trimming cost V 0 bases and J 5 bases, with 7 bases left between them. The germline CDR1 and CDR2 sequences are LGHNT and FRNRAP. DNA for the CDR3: TGTGCTAGTGGTTTGGTACCCGATACCGGGGAGCTGTTTTTT. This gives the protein CASGLVPDTGELFF. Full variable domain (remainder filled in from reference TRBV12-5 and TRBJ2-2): DARVTQTPRHKVTEMGQEVTMRCQPILGHNTVFWYRQTMMQGLELLAYFRNRAPLDDSGMPKDRFSAEMPDATLATLKIQPSEPRDSAVYFCASGLVPDTGELFFGEGSRLTVL.

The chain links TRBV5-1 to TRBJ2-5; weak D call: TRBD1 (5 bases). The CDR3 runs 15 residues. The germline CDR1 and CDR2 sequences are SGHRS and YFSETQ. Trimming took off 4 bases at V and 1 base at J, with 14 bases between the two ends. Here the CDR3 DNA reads TGCGCCAGCAGCCTATCAGGGATCTCCCAAGAGACCCAGTACTTC. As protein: CASSLSGISQETQYF.

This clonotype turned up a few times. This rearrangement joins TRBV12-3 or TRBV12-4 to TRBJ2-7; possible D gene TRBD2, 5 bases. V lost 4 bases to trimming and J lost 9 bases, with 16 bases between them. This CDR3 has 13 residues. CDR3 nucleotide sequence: TGTGCCAGCAGTTCAGGTCCGGGAAGCTGGCAGTACTTC. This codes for CASSSGPGSWQYF.

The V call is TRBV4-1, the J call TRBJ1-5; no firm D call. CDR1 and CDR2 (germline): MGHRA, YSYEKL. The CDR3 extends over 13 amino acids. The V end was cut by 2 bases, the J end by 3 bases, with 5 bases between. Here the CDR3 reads CASSQWFNQPQHF. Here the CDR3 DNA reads TGCGCCAGCAGCCAATGGTTCAATCAGCCCCAGCATTTT.

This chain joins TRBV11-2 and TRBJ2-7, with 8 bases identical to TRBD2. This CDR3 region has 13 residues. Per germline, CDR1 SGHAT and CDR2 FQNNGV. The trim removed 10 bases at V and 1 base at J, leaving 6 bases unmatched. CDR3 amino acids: CATGGADSYEQYF. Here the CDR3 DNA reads TGTGCCACGGGAGGGGCCGATTCCTACGAGCAGTACTTC.

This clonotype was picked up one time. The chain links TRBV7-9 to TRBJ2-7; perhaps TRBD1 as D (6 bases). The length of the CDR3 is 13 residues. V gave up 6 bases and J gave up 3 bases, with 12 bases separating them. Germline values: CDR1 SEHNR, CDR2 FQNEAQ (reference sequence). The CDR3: CASRKGQNYEQYF. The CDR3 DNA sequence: TGTGCCAGCAGGAAAGGACAGAACTACGAGCAGTACTTC.

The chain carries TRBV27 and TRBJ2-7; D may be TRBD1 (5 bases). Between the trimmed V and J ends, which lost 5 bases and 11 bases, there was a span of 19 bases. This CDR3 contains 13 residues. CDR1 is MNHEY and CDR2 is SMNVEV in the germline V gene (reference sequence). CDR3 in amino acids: CASSATGTQREYF. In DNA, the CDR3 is TGTGCCAGCAGTGCTACAGGTACCCAAAGGGAGTACTTC.